The 18 T cell receptor beta chains in this list originate from one sample, sequenced in a study of regulatory T cells in long-lasting Graves disease. Time point denoted: newly diagnosed GD, antithyroid drugs for less than 3 months. With RNA extracted from PBMCs as input, the TCR library was made. According to the study, TCR beta libraries were built with iRepertoire HTBI primers and CDR3-region Arm-PCR. TCRdb reprocessed the multiplex PCR reads via MiXCR and lists one record per CDR3 protein. The sample includes hundreds of thousands of distinct CDR3 sequences, 15% to 20% of them seen just once. This sample also appeared in a second study, on T cells in Graves' hyperthyroidism and ophthalmopathy.

Sequenced material: peripheral blood mononuclear cells (PBMCs), taken at new diagnosis, from a patient treated with antithyroid drugs. All receptors come from a woman aged 25-40 years with Graves disease.

This sequence joins TRBV6-5 and TRBJ1-5, with 7 nucleotides matching TRBD1. V shed 2 bases and J 6 bases; nucleotides not matched to a gene: 4. The length of the CDR3 is 14 residues. Germline CDR1 and CDR2: MNHEY and SVGAGI. CDR3 in amino acids: CASSYRQGGQPQHF. In DNA, the CDR3 is TGTGCCAGCAGTTACCGACAGGGTGGTCAGCCCCAGCATTTT.

This clonotype was recorded a few times. This sequence joins TRBV15 and TRBJ2-3; 8 bases line up with TRBD1. The CDR3 is 14 residues long. Germline values: CDR1 LNHNV, CDR2 YYDKDF (reference sequence). The V segment lost 6 bases and the J segment 3 bases; nucleotides outside the gene matches: 5. The CDR3 is CATSWDRTTDTQYF. The CDR3 nucleotides read TGTGCCACCAGTTGGGACAGGACAACAGATACGCAGTATTTT.

V is TRBV10-2 and J is TRBJ1-1, with D possibly matching TRBD1 (5 bases). This CDR3 contains 14 residues. V shed 6 bases and J shed 4 bases, with 15 bases lying between them. Germline CDR1 reads WSHSY; CDR2 reads SAAADI. The CDR3 spells CASRDREQSTEAFF. In nucleotides, the CDR3 is TGCGCCAGCAGAGACAGAGAGCAGAGCACTGAAGCTTTCTTT.

Ten or more counts support this clonotype. The chain carries TRBV20-1 and TRBJ1-1; D possibly corresponds to TRBD1 (5 bases). CDR1 is DFQATT, CDR2 SNEGSKA, per germline (reference sequence). CDR3 length: 11 residues. With 4 bases removed from V and 11 bases from J, the gap between germline ends came to 14 bases. CDR3 sequence (DNA): TGCAGTGCTACTCTGACAGTTGACGCTTTCTTT. Protein sequence: CSATLTVDAFF.

This chain links TRBV30 with TRBJ1-1; D is possibly TRBD1 (6 bases). Per the germline V gene, CDR1 is GTSNPN and CDR2 is SVGIG (reference sequence). The CDR3 runs to 14 residues. V dropped 2 bases and J dropped 5 bases, with 15 bases sitting between them. For the CDR3, the DNA is TGTGCCTGGAGTAAATGGGGGGGCCGTACTGAAGCTTTCTTT. It specifies CAWSKWGGRTEAFF.

The table lists this clonotype with a few counts. V usage is TRBV6-1 and J usage is TRBJ2-3; 15 bases match TRBD2. Trimming removed 6 bases from V and 5 bases from J; junction bases left unmatched: 9. The CDR3 has 17 residues. The germline V gene has CDR1 MNHNS and CDR2 SASEGT. CDR3 DNA sequence: TGTGCCAGCAGCCAGGGACTAGCGGGGGGAACGGGAGATACGCAGTATTTT. Its translation is CASSQGLAGGTGDTQYF.

This clonotype was counted between two and nine times. This chain connects TRBV6-1 to TRBJ1-2, with D maybe TRBD1 (5 bases). Germline V gene lookup returns CDR1 MNHNS and CDR2 SASEGT. The CDR3 length is 13 residues. Deletions cut 6 bases from V and 8 bases from J, with 16 bases between. The CDR3 nucleotides read TGTGCCAGCAGCTACAGGTATCTCGGAGGCTACACCTTC. This translates into CASSYRYLGGYTF.

The V gene is TRBV3-1, the J gene TRBJ2-5; 8 bases are a match to TRBD2. Germline CDR1 is LGHDT and CDR2 is YNNKEL (reference sequence). The CDR3 has 15 residues. V lost 4 bases to trimming and J lost 7 bases; unmatched junction nucleotides: 11. The CDR3 DNA reads TGTGCCAGCAGCCCTAATAGCGGGACCCCTGGGACCCAGTACTTC. Translated: CASSPNSGTPGTQYF.

The chain is built from TRBV28 and TRBJ2-5; TRBD2 aligns across 9 bases. In germline, CDR1 is MDHEN, CDR2 SYDVKM. The V gene end was trimmed by 5 bases and the J gene end by 4 bases; junction bases not matched to a gene: 14. This CDR3 has 17 amino acids. CDR3 loop: CASSMGVASGAGETQYF. Here the CDR3 DNA reads TGTGCCAGCAGTATGGGGGTGGCTAGCGGGGCAGGAGAGACCCAGTACTTC.

This chain links TRBV11-2 with TRBJ2-1; 11 bases are a match to TRBD2. CDR1 and CDR2 (germline): SGHAT, FQNNGV. The CDR3 is 17 amino acids. V gave up 6 bases and J gave up 5 bases; unmatched junction bases: 12. CDR3 DNA: TGTGCCAGCAGATCAAGATTGACTAGCGGGGAAGACAATGAGCAGTTCTTC. Translated: CASRSRLTSGEDNEQFF.

This clonotype occurred a few times. The chain combines TRBV29-1 with TRBJ2-7, with D possibly TRBD1 on 6 matching bases. Trimming took 4 bases from V and 5 from J, leaving 27 bases between them. Germline CDR1 SQVTM, CDR2 ANQGSEA. This CDR3 contains 17 residues. The CDR3 DNA reads TGCAGCGTTGTTCTTGGTCCGCTGACAGGAACCCCCCACGAGCAGTACTTC. Translation: CSVVLGPLTGTPHEQYF.

This clonotype was observed many times. The rearrangement uses TRBV29-1 and TRBJ1-1; maybe TRBD1 (6 bases). Between the trimmed V and J ends, which lost 7 bases and 1 base, there was a span of 13 bases. Germline V CDR1 and CDR2: SQVTM, ANQGSEA. The CDR3 contains 13 residues. This CDR3 reads CSARGGENTEAFF. CDR3 DNA: TGCAGCGCCCGGGGGGGCGAGAACACTGAAGCTTTCTTT.

Many counts were recorded for this clonotype. J is TRBJ2-1 and V is TRBV20-1, with D tentatively TRBD1 (6 bases). V lost 4 bases to trimming and J lost 7 bases, with 14 bases between them. CDR1 is DFQATT, CDR2 SNEGSKA, per germline (reference sequence). This CDR3 is built from 13 residues. The CDR3 DNA reads TGCAGTGCTATCGGGCAGGGGTTTAATGAGCAGTTCTTC. This sequence encodes CSAIGQGFNEQFF.

Ten or more counts support this clonotype. The V and J genes are TRBV28 and TRBJ1-2, with 8 nucleotides matching TRBD1. This CDR3 has 12 amino acids. The junction had 7 bases not matched to a gene; V was cut back by 4 bases and J by 12 bases. Germline CDR1 is MDHEN and CDR2 is SYDVKM. This CDR3 is CASSSLQGGHTF. CDR3 nucleotides: TGTGCCAGCAGTTCCCTACAGGGGGGGCACACCTTC.

This clonotype was observed a few times. It is likely a read error: a sequence one base away is far more abundant. The chain employs TRBV27 and TRBJ2-3; weak D call: TRBD1 (6 bases). With the DNA end fitting TRBJ2-1 better, the J assignment may be wrong. The germline V gene encodes CDR1 MNHEY and CDR2 SMNVEV (reference sequence). The CDR3 spans 17 residues. The CDR3 DNA follows: TGTGCCAGCAGTCTTCAAGGGTCGGGACACATAGACAATGCGCAGTTCTTC. It yields the protein CASSLQGSGHIDNAQFF.

J is TRBJ2-4 and V is TRBV5-1, with D possibly being TRBD1 (6 bases). Looked up from germline, CDR1 is SGHRS and CDR2 is YFSETQ. The V end was cut by 0 bases, the J end by 8 bases, with 15 bases between. CDR3 size: 15 residues. The CDR3 loop is CASSLDVGAGDIQYF. The DNA for the CDR3 is TGCGCCAGCAGCTTGGATGTGGGTGCAGGGGACATTCAGTACTTC.

This clonotype was seen at least ten times. The gene calls are TRBV12-3 or TRBV12-4 and TRBJ1-5; D is undetermined. The CDR3 runs to 17 residues. Trimming took off 5 bases at V and 0 bases at J, with 17 bases between the two ends. The CDR3 region is CASSLISQAYSNQPQHF. DNA for the CDR3: TGTGCCAGCAGTCTCATATCTCAGGCCTATAGCAATCAGCCCCAGCATTTT.

The chain links TRBV9 to TRBJ2-3; either TRBD1 or TRBD2 may supply D (5 bases each). The DNA end favors TRBJ2-5, so the J call may be wrong. This CDR3 has 15 residues. Germline assignment: CDR1 SGDLS and CDR2 YYNGEE. In DNA, the CDR3 is TGTGCCAGCAGCCCAGTGGGGGATTTGGCTTGGACCCAGTACTTC. It yields the protein CASSPVGDLAWTQYF.